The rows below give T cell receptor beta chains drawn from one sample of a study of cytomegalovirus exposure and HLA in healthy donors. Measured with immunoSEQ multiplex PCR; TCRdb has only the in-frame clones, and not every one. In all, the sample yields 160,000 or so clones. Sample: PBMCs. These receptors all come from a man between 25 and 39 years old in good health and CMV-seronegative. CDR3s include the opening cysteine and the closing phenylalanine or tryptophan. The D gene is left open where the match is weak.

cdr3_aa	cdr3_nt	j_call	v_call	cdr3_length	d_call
CASSPSGSEDTQYF	TGTGCCAGCAGCCCTAGCGGGAGTGAGGATACGCAGTATTTT	TRBJ2-3	TRBV4-2	14	TRBD2
CASSLIYGGLAPYF	TGTGCCAGCAGCTTAATCTACGGAGGGCTAGCGCCCTACTTC	TRBJ2-7	TRBV7-2	14	-
CATSTAPHSRGKNIQYF	TGTGCCACCAGCACAGCCCCCCACAGCAGGGGCAAAAACATTCAGTACTTC	TRBJ2-4	TRBV15	17	-
CASSQGGGAFTDTQYF	TGCGCCAGCAGCCAAGGTGGCGGGGCATTCACAGATACGCAGTATTTT	TRBJ2-3	TRBV4-1	16	-
CASSLLDRGYEQYF	TGTGCCAGCTCACTATTGGACAGGGGGTACGAGCAGTACTTC	TRBJ2-7	TRBV18	14	TRBD1
CASSLLRDRGQYEQYF	TGTGCCAGCAGCTTATTGCGGGACAGGGGGCAATACGAGCAGTACTTC	TRBJ2-7	TRBV11-3	16	TRBD1
CASRGRALTGNTEAFF	TGTGCCAGCAGAGGTAGGGCCCTGACAGGAAACACTGAAGCTTTCTTT	TRBJ1-1	TRBV2	16	-
CASGLVLGANSGANVLTF	TGTGCTAGTGGTTTGGTACTGGGGGCCAACTCTGGGGCCAACGTCCTGACTTTC	TRBJ2-6	TRBV12-5	18	-
CASSTGNTGELFF	TGTGCCAGCAGTACAGGGAACACCGGGGAGCTGTTTTTT	TRBJ2-2	TRBV6-4	13	-
CASSERESSYNEQFF	TGTGCCAGCAGTGAGCGGGAGAGCTCCTACAATGAGCAGTTCTTC	TRBJ2-1	TRBV6-4	15	TRBD2
CASSLSGQGSREQYF	TGCGCCAGCAGCTTGTCGGGACAGGGGTCGCGCGAGCAGTACTTC	TRBJ2-7	TRBV5-1	15	TRBD1
CASGGTVTDTQYF	TGTGCCAGCGGCGGGACAGTCACAGATACGCAGTATTTT	TRBJ2-3	TRBV6-4	13	-
CASSRGQPQHF	TGTGCCAGCTCCCGGGGGCAGCCCCAGCATTTT	TRBJ1-5	TRBV2	11	-
CASSLTGGTDTQYF	TGTGCCAGCAGTTTGACGGGAGGGACAGATACGCAGTATTTT	TRBJ2-3	TRBV28	14	TRBD2
CASSFQGSSGNTIYF	TGCGCCAGCAGCTTCCAGGGAAGCTCTGGAAACACCATATATTTT	TRBJ1-3	TRBV5-1	15	-
CASSRTGGNQPQHF	TGTGCCAGTAGCAGGACAGGGGGCAATCAGCCCCAGCATTTT	TRBJ1-5	TRBV19	14	TRBD1
CASSLSGQGSGYGYTF	TGTGCCAGCAGTTTATCCGGACAGGGTTCGGGCTATGGCTACACCTTC	TRBJ1-2	TRBV6-5	16	TRBD1
CASKVQGGGNEQFF	TGTGCCAGCAAAGTTCAGGGAGGAGGCAATGAGCAGTTCTTC	TRBJ2-1	TRBV25-1	14	-
CASSYRATSSTLDF	TGTGCCAGCAGCTACAGGGCTACGAGCAGTACTTTGGACTTC	TRBJ2-7	TRBV7-6	14	-
CASSPGQGVGGYTF	TGTGCCAGCAGTCCGGGACAGGGGGTCGGTGGCTACACCTTC	TRBJ1-2	TRBV2	14	TRBD1
CASSSNRGLNTQYF	TGTGCCAGCAGTTCCAACAGGGGTCTAAATACGCAGTATTTT	TRBJ2-3	TRBV27	14	TRBD1
CASSLGTGGTIGYGYTF	TGCGCCAGCAGCTTAGGGACAGGGGGAACTATTGGCTATGGCTACACCTTC	TRBJ1-2	TRBV5-1	17	TRBD1
CASSLGGASGQETQYF	TGTGCCAGCAGCTTAGGGGGTGCTAGCGGCCAAGAGACCCAGTACTTC	TRBJ2-5	TRBV7-7	16	TRBD2
CASSADSGRPLYNEQFF	TGTGCCAGTAGTGCCGATAGCGGGAGGCCACTCTACAATGAGCAGTTCTTC	TRBJ2-1	TRBV19	17	TRBD2
CASSLAPLAGGSTDTQYF	TGTGCCAGCAGTTTAGCCCCACTAGCGGGAGGGAGCACAGATACGCAGTATTTT	TRBJ2-3	TRBV28	18	TRBD2
CASSLEQGAYTEAFF	TGTGCCAGCAGCTTGGAACAGGGGGCTTACACTGAAGCTTTCTTT	TRBJ1-1	TRBV13	15	TRBD1
CASRTHRGQGYTF	TGTGCCAGCAGGACCCACAGGGGGCAAGGCTACACCTTC	TRBJ1-2	TRBV28	13	TRBD1
CASSLASLAGDWAGNEQFF	TGTGCCAGCAGCTTAGCATCGCTAGCGGGAGATTGGGCTGGCAATGAGCAGTTCTTC	TRBJ2-1	TRBV7-2	19	TRBD2
CSVVGASGRPLYEQYF	TGCAGCGTTGTCGGTGCTAGCGGGAGGCCCCTCTACGAGCAGTACTTC	TRBJ2-7	TRBV29-1	16	TRBD2
CASSLRLAGVNTGELFF	TGTGCCAGCAGCTTGAGGCTAGCGGGAGTGAACACCGGGGAGCTGTTTTTT	TRBJ2-2	TRBV5-4	17	TRBD2
CASSLAPRQGLETQYF	TGTGCCAGCAGCTTAGCCCCCAGACAGGGATTAGAGACCCAGTACTTC	TRBJ2-5	TRBV7-3	16	TRBD1
CSVEDPGVAGVQETQYF	TGCAGCGTTGAGGATCCCGGGGTAGCGGGCGTACAAGAGACCCAGTACTTC	TRBJ2-5	TRBV29-1	17	TRBD2
CAWIRRGAGGRGYTF	TGTGCCTGGATCCGGCGAGGGGCAGGGGGTCGCGGCTACACCTTC	TRBJ1-2	TRBV30	15	TRBD1